Below are 22 T cell receptor beta chains sequenced from a single sample in a study of blood T cell repertoires in COVID-19. Generated by immunoSEQ multiplex PCR, the TCRdb table keeps only in-frame clones and is missing some. Among 270,000 or so clones listed, roughly 88% were seen once. Input material: PBMCs or T cells enriched from blood (not recorded which). The receptor set was obtained from a woman in her thirties or forties with acute COVID-19.

This clone was observed once. The rearrangement links TRBV3-1 (or the pseudogene TRBV3-2) to TRBJ1-3, with D maybe TRBD1 (5 bases). The V end was cut by 0 bases, the J end by 3 bases, with 9 bases between. Per the germline V gene, CDR1 is LGHDT and CDR2 is YNNKEL (reference sequence). CDR3 size: 15 residues. For the CDR3, the DNA is TGTGCCAGCAGCCAAGATTCGGGGGGTGGAAACACCATATATTTT. Amino acids: CASSQDSGGGNTIYF.

This sequence joins TRBV7-3 and TRBJ2-5; D is perhaps TRBD2 (6 bases). V gave up 5 bases and J gave up 7 bases, with 11 bases separating them. The V gene's germline CDR1 is SGHTA and CDR2 FQGTGA. The CDR3 covers 12 residues. CDR3 in amino acids: CASSAAEGTQYF. CDR3 DNA: TGTGCCAGCAGCGCGGCGGAGGGGACCCAGTACTTC. The full variable domain, rest sourced from reference TRBV7-3 and TRBJ2-5, is GAGVSQTPSNKVTEKGKYVELRCDPISGHTALYWYRQSLGQGPEFLIYFQGTGAADDSGLPNDRFFAVRPEGSVSTLKIQRTERGDSAVYLCASSAAEGTQYFGPGTRLLVL.

The chain employs TRBV3-1 (or the pseudogene TRBV3-2) and TRBJ1-2; 7 nucleotides line up with TRBD1. The CDR3 is made up of 13 amino acids. V gave up 3 bases and J gave up 4 bases; unmatched junction bases: 2. Germline CDR1 LGHDT, CDR2 YNNKEL (reference sequence). The CDR3 bases are TGTGCCAGCAGCCAGAGGGACAGCTATGGCTACACCTTC. Its protein product is CASSQRDSYGYTF.

Only one count was recorded for this clone. The chain uses TRBV15 and TRBJ2-1; 7 bases match TRBD1. In germline, CDR1 is LNHNV, CDR2 YYDKDF (reference sequence). V shed 5 bases and J 3 bases; nucleotides not matched to a gene: 7. This CDR3 region has 15 residues. The DNA of the CDR3 is TGTGCCACCAGCGGGGACAGAGCAGGCTACAATGAGCAGTTCTTC. Translated: CATSGDRAGYNEQFF.

This sequence joins TRBV28 and TRBJ2-5, with D maybe TRBD2 (5 bases). The CDR3 covers 12 residues. Trimming took 1 base from V and 5 from J, leaving 5 bases between them. Germline-derived CDR1 and CDR2 are MDHEN and SYDVKM. Here the CDR3 DNA reads TGTGCCAGCAGTTTATCGGGGGAGACCCAGTACTTC. Translation: CASSLSGETQYF.

The chain uses TRBV12-3 or TRBV12-4 and TRBJ2-1; the D gene is possibly TRBD2 (6 bases). The CDR3 is 13 residues long. V was clipped by 2 bases and J by 10 bases, with 12 bases between them. CDR3 loop: CASSLSGEREQFF. The CDR3 nucleotides read TGTGCCAGCAGTTTATCGGGAGAGAGGGAGCAGTTCTTC.

The chain has TRBV5-5 and TRBJ2-3, with TRBD2 identical over 10 bases. From germline, CDR1 is SGHKS and CDR2 YYEKEE (reference sequence). V lost 1 base to trimming and J lost 6 bases; unmatched junction nucleotides: 11. The CDR3 is 17 residues long. The CDR3: CASSLSSGGVSRDTQYF. The CDR3 nucleotides read TGTGCCAGCAGCTTGTCTAGCGGGGGCGTCTCAAGGGATACGCAGTATTTT.

This chain joins TRBV5-1 and TRBJ1-1; 9 nucleotides line up with TRBD1. Germline CDR1 is SGHRS and CDR2 is YFSETQ. J lost 5 bases, V lost 1 base, and 6 bases had no gene match. CDR3 length: 15 residues. The CDR3 nucleotides read TGCGCCAGCAGCTTGAGGGGACAGGGAACAACTGAAGCTTTCTTT. It yields the protein CASSLRGQGTTEAFF. Full variable domain (outside the CDR3, taken from reference TRBV5-1 and TRBJ1-1): KAGVTQTPRYLIKTRGQQVTLSCSPISGHRSVSWYQQTPGQGLQFLFEYFSETQRNKGNFPGRFSGRQFSNSRSEMNVSTLELGDSALYLCASSLRGQGTTEAFFGQGTRLTVV.

This chain connects TRBV6-6 to TRBJ1-2, with TRBD1 as a possible D gene (5 bases). The CDR3 has 15 residues. CDR1 is MNHNY, CDR2 SVGAGI, per germline (reference sequence). The V end was cut by 2 bases, the J end by 3 bases, with 13 bases between. The CDR3 DNA is TGTGCCAGCAGTTACGGGCAGGGAAGGGACTATGGCTACACCTTC. Translating gives CASSYGQGRDYGYTF.

The V gene is TRBV3-1 (or the pseudogene TRBV3-2), the J gene TRBJ2-7; 10 positions match TRBD2. J lost 5 bases, V lost 3 bases, and 4 bases had no gene match. The CDR3 spans 14 residues. The germline V gene encodes CDR1 LGHDT and CDR2 YNNKEL (reference sequence). CDR3 coding DNA: TGTGCCAGCAGCCACTCCGGGACTAGCGACGAGCAGTACTTC. Residues: CASSHSGTSDEQYF.

The chain has TRBV13 and TRBJ1-3; no clear D gene. Per germline, CDR1 PRHDT and CDR2 FYEKMQ (reference sequence). The CDR3 length is 16 residues. The V gene lost 1 base and the J gene lost 0 bases, with 10 bases spanning the gap. The CDR3 sequence is CASSLVPPSSGNTIYF. Written as DNA, the CDR3 is TGTGCCAGCAGCTTAGTGCCCCCGAGCTCTGGAAACACCATATATTTT.

The chain couples TRBV7-9 to TRBJ1-1; 8 bases agree with TRBD1. J gave up 4 bases and V 4 bases, and 5 bases lay outside the gene matches. Germline loops: CDR1 SEHNR, CDR2 FQNEAQ (reference sequence). This CDR3 region has 14 residues. The CDR3 loop is CASSSTTGGTEAFF. In nucleotides, the CDR3 is TGTGCCAGCAGCTCGACTACAGGGGGCACTGAAGCTTTCTTT. Variable domain in full (rest from reference TRBV7-9 and TRBJ1-1): DTGVSQNPRHKITKRGQNVTFRCDPISEHNRLYWYRQTLGQGPEFLTYFQNEAQLEKSRLLSDRFSAERPKGSFSTLEIQRTEQGDSAMYLCASSSTTGGTEAFFGQGTRLTVV.

The rearrangement joins TRBV15 to TRBJ2-6; the match to TRBD1 covers 9 bases. Germline assignment: CDR1 LNHNV and CDR2 YYDKDF (reference sequence). CDR3 length equals 17 residues. The V and J ends lost 0 bases and 1 base, in that order; junction bases with no gene match: 1. CDR3 sequence reads: CATSRETGGSGANVLTF. The CDR3 coding sequence is TGTGCCACCAGCAGAGAGACAGGGGGGTCTGGGGCCAACGTCCTGACTTTC.

This chain uses TRBV4-2 with TRBJ2-3; 9 nucleotides match TRBD2. Germline V gene data show CDR1 as LGHNA and CDR2 as YNFKEQ. The ends lost 0 bases at V and 1 base at J; junction bases unmatched: 5. CDR3 size: 17 residues. Written as DNA, the CDR3 is TGTGCCAGCAGCCAAGATTCGGCTAGCGGGGGCACAGATACGCAGTATTTT. This encodes CASSQDSASGGTDTQYF.

This clone was observed a single time. V gene TRBV28 combines with J gene TRBJ2-7; D is unclear. The CDR3 is made up of 11 amino acids. V lost 8 bases, J lost 1 base, and 6 bases lay in between. Germline V gene data show CDR1 as MDHEN and CDR2 as SYDVKM. CDR3: CASGLSYEQYF. The CDR3 DNA is TGTGCCAGCGGCCTTTCCTACGAGCAGTACTTC.

Regarding this clone: At one end the junction does not follow the germline gene, possibly because of a read error. CDR3 loop: CASSVAGTGQYGQYF. The DNA of the CDR3 is TGTGCCAGCAGCGTAGCTGGGACAGGACAGTACGGGCAGTACTTC. The V call is TRBV9, the J call TRBJ2-7; 8 nucleotides align to TRBD1. In germline, CDR1 is SGDLS, CDR2 YYNGEE. CDR3 size: 15 residues.

This chain connects TRBV30 to TRBJ1-1; TRBD1 aligns across 8 bases. Looked up from germline, CDR1 is GTSNPN and CDR2 is SVGIG (reference sequence). Trimming cost V 3 bases and J 1 base; bases outside gene matches: 1. There are 13 residues in the CDR3. The DNA of the CDR3 is TGTGCCTGGAGAGACAGGGGGAACACTGAAGCTTTCTTT. Residues: CAWRDRGNTEAFF.

This clone was picked up one time. The chain links TRBV2 to TRBJ1-2; possible D gene TRBD1, 6 bases. In germline, CDR1 is SNHLY, CDR2 FYNNEI. Trimming left V 3 bases short and J 8 bases short, with 7 bases between. The CDR3 consists of 11 residues. The CDR3 bases are TGTGCCAGCAGTGACAGGGGCGGCTACACCTTC. Protein sequence: CASSDRGGYTF. The full variable domain, in which reference TRBV2 and TRBJ1-2 provide the parts outside the CDR3, is EPEVTQTPSHQVTQMGQEVILRCVPISNHLYFYWYRQILGQKVEFLVSFYNNEISEKSEIFDDQFSVERPDGSNFTLKIRSTKLEDSAMYFCASSDRGGYTFGSGTRLTVV.

The sample holds a few counts of this clone. The chain links TRBV28 to TRBJ2-3, with TRBD1 identical over 7 bases. The CDR3 is made up of 14 amino acids. V was pared by 7 bases and J by 2 bases, with 6 bases of the junction left unmatched. Germline CDR1 MDHEN, CDR2 SYDVKM. The CDR3 nucleotides are TGTGCCAGCAATACAGGGGAAACCACAGATACGCAGTATTTT. Its translation is CASNTGETTDTQYF.

The rearrangement joins TRBV5-4 to TRBJ2-7, with a tentative D call TRBD1 (6 bases). V was cut by 1 base and J by 1 base, with 12 bases left in between. The CDR3 runs 15 residues. Germline lookup yields CDR1 SGHNT and CDR2 YYREEE (reference sequence). For the CDR3, the DNA is TGTGCCAGCAGCTTGTACGACAGGAGATCCTACGAGCAGTACTTC. Encoded protein: CASSLYDRRSYEQYF.

The chain employs TRBV18 and TRBJ1-4; 7 nucleotides agree with TRBD1. This CDR3 comprises 16 residues. The V and J ends lost 3 bases and 5 bases, in that order; junction bases with no gene match: 9. CDR1 is KGHSH and CDR2 is LQKENI in the germline V gene. The CDR3 DNA reads as TGTGCCAGCTCACCTCTCTTGACAGGGATGAATGAAAAACTGTTTTTT. Translated, it gives CASSPLLTGMNEKLFF.

As for this clone: Other DNA sequences within the sample encode an identical CDR3. The chain recombines TRBV24-1 with TRBJ2-5, with D tentatively TRBD1 (6 bases). CDR3 size: 13 residues. Deletions cut 3 bases from V and 5 bases from J, with 9 bases between. CDR1 and CDR2 (germline): KGHDR, SFDVKD. CDR3 region: CATSDGGRETQYF. The CDR3 bases are TGTGCCACCAGTGATGGGGGCCGGGAGACCCAGTACTTC.